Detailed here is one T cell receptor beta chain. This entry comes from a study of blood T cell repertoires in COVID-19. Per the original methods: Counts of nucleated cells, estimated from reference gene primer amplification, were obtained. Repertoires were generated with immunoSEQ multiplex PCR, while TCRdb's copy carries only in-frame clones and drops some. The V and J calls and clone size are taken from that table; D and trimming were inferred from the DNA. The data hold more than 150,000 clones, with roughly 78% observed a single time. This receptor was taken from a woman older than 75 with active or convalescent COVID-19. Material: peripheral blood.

The chain's CDR3 is CASSQDFRGSYGYTF. CDR3 nucleotides: TGCGCCAGCAGCCAAGATTTCCGGGGAAGCTATGGCTACACCTTC. V and J are TRBV4-3 and TRBJ1-2; D unresolved. CDR3 size: 15 residues. Germline values: CDR1 LGHNA, CDR2 YSLEER. Trimming took 0 bases from V and 4 from J, leaving 12 bases between them.